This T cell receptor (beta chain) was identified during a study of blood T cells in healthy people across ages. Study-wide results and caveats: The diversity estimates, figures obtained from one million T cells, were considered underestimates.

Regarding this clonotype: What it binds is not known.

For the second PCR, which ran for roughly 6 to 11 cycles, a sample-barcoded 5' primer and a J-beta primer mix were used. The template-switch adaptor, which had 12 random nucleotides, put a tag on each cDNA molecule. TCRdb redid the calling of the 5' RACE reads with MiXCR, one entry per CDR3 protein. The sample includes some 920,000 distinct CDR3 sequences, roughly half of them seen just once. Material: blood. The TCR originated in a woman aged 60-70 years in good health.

This chain's CDR3 is CASSRTTGRYGYTF. Written as DNA, the CDR3 is TGTGCCAGCAGCCGGACGACAGGGAGGTATGGCTACACCTTC. The chain has TRBV6-5 and TRBJ1-2; the match to TRBD1 covers 7 bases. V lost 6 bases and J lost 5; bases outside the gene matches: 9. There are 14 residues in the CDR3. The germline gives CDR1 MNHEY, CDR2 SVGAGI.